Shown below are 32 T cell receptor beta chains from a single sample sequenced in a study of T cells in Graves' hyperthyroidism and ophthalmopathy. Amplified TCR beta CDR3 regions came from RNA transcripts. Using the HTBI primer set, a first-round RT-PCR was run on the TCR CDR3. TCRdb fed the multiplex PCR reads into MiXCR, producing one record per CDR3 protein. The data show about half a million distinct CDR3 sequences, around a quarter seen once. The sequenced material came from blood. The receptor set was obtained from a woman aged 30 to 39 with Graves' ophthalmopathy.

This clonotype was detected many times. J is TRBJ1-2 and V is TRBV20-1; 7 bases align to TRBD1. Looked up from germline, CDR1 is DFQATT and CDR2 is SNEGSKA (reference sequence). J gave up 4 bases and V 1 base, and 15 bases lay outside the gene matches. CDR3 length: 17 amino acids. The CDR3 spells CSARGGQRIITIYGYTF. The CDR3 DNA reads TGCAGTGCTAGAGGGGGACAGCGAATTATTACTATCTATGGCTACACCTTC.

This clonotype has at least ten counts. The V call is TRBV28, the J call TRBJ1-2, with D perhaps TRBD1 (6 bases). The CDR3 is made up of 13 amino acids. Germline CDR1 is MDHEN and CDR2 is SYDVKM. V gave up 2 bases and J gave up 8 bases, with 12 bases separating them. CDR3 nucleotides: TGTGCCAGCAGTTTAAGGGGGGCGGAGGGCTACACCTTC. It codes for CASSLRGAEGYTF.

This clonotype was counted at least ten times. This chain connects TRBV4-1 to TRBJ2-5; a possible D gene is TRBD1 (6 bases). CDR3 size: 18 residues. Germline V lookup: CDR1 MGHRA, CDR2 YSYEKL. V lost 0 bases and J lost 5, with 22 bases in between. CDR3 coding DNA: TGCGCCAGCAGCCAAGATTGGGGAAACAGGGCACATGGGGAGACCCAGTACTTC. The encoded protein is CASSQDWGNRAHGETQYF.

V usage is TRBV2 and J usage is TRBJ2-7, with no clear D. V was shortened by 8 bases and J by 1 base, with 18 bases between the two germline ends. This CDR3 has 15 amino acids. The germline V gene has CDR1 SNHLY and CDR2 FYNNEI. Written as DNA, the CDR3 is TGTGCCAGCCGGTTTTTGGCAGAAAAATCCTACGAGCAGTACTTC. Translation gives CASRFLAEKSYEQYF.

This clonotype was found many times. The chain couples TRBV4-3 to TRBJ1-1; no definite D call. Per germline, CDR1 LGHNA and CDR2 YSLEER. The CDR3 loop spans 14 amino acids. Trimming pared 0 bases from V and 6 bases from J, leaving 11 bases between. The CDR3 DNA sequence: TGCGCCAGCAGCCAAGACCCGGGGAGCGCTGAAGCTTTCTTT. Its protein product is CASSQDPGSAEAFF.

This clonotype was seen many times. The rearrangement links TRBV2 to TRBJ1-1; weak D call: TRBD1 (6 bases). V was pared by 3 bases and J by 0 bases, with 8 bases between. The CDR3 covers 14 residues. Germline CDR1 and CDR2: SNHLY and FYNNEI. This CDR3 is CASSDYRVNTEAFF. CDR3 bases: TGTGCCAGCAGTGATTACAGGGTGAACACTGAAGCTTTCTTT.

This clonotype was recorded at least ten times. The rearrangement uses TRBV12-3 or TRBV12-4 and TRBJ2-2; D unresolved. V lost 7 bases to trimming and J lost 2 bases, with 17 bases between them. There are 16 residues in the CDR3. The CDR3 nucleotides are TGTGCCAGCACCCCAATGGCGTCGATTAACACCGGGGAGCTGTTTTTT. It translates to CASTPMASINTGELFF.

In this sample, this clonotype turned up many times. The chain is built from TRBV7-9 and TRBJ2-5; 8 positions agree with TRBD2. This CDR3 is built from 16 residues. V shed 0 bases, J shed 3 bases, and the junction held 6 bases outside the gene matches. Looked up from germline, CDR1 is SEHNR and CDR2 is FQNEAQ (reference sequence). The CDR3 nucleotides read TGTGCCAGCAGCTTAGCATTACTAGCGGAGAAAGAGACCCAGTACTTC. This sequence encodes CASSLALLAEKETQYF.

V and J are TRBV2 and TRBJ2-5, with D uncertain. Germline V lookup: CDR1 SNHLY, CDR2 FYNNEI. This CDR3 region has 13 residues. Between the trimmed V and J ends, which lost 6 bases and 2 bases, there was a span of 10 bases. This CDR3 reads CASSFEKQETQYF. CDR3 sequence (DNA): TGTGCCAGCAGCTTCGAAAAACAAGAGACCCAGTACTTC.

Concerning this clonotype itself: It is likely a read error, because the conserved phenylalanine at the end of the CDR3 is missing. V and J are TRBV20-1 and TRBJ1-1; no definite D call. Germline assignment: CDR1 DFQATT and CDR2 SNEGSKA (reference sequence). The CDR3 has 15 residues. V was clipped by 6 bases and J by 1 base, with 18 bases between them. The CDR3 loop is CSAPHAAAGNTEAFL. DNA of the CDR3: TGCAGTGCCCCGCACGCGGCGGCCGGGAACACTGAAGCTTTCCTT.

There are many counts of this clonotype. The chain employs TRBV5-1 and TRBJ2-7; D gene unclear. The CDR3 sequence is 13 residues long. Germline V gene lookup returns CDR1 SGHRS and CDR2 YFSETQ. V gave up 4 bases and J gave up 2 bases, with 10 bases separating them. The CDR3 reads CASSETEPYEQYF. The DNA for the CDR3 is TGCGCCAGCAGCGAGACTGAACCCTACGAGCAGTACTTC.

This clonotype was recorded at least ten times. The CDR3 is CASSTLTGQGTTEAFF. For the CDR3, the DNA is TGTGCCAGTAGTACCCTGACAGGGCAGGGGACCACTGAAGCTTTCTTT. The chain is built from TRBV19 and TRBJ1-1; 7 nucleotides match TRBD1. After removal of 4 bases from V and 4 bases from J, the junction contained 12 bases not matched to a gene. The CDR3 extends over 16 amino acids. Germline V CDR1 and CDR2: LNHDA, SQIVND (reference sequence).

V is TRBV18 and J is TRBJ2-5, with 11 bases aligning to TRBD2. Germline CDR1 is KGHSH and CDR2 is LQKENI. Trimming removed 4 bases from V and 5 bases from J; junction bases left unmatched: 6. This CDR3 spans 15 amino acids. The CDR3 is CASSHPSGGTETQYF. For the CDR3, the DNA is TGTGCCAGCTCACACCCTAGCGGGGGGACGGAGACCCAGTACTTC. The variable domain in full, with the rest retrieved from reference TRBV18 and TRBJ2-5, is NAGVMQNPRHLVRRRGQEARLRCSPMKGHSHVYWYRQLPEEGLKFMVYLQKENIIDESGMPKERFSAEFPKEGPSILRIQQVVRGDSAAYFCASSHPSGGTETQYFGPGTRLLVL.

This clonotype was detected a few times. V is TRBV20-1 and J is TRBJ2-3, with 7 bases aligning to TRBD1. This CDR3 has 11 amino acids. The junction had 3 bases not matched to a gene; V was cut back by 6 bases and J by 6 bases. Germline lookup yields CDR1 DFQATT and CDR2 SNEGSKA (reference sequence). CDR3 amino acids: CSAGGADTQYF. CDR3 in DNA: TGCAGTGCAGGGGGCGCGGATACGCAGTATTTT.

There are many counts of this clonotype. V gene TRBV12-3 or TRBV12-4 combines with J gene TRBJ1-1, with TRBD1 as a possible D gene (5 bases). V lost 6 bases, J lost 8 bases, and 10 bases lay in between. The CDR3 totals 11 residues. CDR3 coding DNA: TGTGCCAGCAGCTCAGGGTCCGAAGCTTTCTTT. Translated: CASSSGSEAFF.

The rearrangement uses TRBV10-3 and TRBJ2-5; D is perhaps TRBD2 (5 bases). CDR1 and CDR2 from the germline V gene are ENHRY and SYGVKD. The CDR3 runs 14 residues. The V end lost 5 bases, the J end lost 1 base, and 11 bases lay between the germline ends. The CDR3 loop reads CAISPGMSQETQYF. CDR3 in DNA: TGTGCCATCAGTCCCGGGATGTCCCAAGAGACCCAGTACTTC.

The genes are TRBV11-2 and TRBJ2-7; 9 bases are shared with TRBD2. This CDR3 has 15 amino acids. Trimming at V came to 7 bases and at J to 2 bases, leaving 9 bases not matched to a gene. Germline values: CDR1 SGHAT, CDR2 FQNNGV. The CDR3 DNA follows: TGTGCCAGCACCAGACTGGCTAGCGGGGCCTACGAGCAGTACTTC. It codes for CASTRLASGAYEQYF.

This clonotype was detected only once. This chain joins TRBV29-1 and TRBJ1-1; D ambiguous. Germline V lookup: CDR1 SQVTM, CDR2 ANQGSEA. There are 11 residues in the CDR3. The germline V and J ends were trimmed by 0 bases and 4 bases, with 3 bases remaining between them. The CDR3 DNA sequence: TGCAGCGTTGAAGACGTCACTGAAGCTTTCTTT. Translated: CSVEDVTEAFF.

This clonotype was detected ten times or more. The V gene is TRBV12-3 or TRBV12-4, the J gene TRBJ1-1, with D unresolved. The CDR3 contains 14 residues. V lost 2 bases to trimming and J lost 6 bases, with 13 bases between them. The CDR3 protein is CASSLQALDAEAFF. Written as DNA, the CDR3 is TGTGCCAGCAGTTTACAGGCGCTGGACGCTGAAGCTTTCTTT.

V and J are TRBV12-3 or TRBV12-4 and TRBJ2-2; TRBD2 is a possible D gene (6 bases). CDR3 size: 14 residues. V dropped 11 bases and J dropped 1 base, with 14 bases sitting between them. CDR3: CADPGGRNTGELFF. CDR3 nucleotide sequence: TGTGCCGATCCTGGGGGGAGGAACACCGGGGAGCTGTTTTTT.

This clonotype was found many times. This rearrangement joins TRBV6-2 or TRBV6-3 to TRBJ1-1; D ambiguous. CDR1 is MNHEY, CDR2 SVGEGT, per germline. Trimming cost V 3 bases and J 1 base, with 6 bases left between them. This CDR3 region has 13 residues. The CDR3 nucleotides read TGTGCCAGCAGTTATACACCGAACACTGAAGCTTTCTTT. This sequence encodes CASSYTPNTEAFF.

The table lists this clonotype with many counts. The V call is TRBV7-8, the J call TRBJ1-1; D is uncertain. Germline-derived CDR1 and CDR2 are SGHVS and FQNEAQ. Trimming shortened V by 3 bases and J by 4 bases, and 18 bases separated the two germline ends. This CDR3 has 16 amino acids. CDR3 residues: CASSLAHGVVGTEAFF. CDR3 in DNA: TGTGCCAGCAGCTTGGCTCATGGGGTAGTGGGCACTGAAGCTTTCTTT.

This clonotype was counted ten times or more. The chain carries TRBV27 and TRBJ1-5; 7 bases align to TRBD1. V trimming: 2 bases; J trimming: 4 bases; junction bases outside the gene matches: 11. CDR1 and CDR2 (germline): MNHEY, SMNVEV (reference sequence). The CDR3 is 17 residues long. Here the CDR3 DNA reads TGTGCCAGCAGTTTAAGGGCGCTCCGGGACAGAAATCAGCCCCAGCATTTT. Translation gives CASSLRALRDRNQPQHF.

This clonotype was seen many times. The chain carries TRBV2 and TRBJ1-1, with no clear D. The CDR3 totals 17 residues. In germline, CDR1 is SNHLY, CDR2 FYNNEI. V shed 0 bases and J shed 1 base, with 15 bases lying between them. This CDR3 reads CASSEALPEGGNTEAFF. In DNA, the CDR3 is TGTGCCAGCAGTGAAGCGCTTCCGGAAGGCGGGAACACTGAAGCTTTCTTT.

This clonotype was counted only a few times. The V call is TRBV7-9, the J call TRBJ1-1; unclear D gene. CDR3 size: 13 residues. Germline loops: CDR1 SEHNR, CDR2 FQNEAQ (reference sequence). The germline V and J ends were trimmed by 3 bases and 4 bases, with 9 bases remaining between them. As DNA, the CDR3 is TGTGCCAGCAGCTTCGGGGATGTCACTGAAGCTTTCTTT. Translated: CASSFGDVTEAFF.

The CDR3 here is CASRQAGYIQYF. As DNA, the CDR3 is TGTGCCAGCCGACAGGCCGGCTACATTCAGTACTTC. The chain recombines TRBV19 with TRBJ2-4; D possibly corresponds to TRBD1 (6 bases). The CDR3 extends over 12 amino acids. Germline values: CDR1 LNHDA, CDR2 SQIVND (reference sequence). V was pared by 9 bases and J by 8 bases, with 14 bases between.

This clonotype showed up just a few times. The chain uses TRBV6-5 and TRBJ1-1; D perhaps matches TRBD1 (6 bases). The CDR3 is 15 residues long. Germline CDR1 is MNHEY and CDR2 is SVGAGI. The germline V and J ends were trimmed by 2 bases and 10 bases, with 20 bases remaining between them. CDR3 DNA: TGTGCCAGCAGTTACCCAGGCGGCGGGGGCGCTGGAGCTTTCTTT. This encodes CASSYPGGGGAGAFF.

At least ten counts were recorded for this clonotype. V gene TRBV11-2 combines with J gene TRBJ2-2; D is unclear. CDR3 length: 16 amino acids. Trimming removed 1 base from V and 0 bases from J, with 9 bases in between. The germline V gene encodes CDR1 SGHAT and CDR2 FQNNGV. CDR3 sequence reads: CASSLVFEANTGELFF. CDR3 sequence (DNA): TGTGCCAGCAGCTTAGTGTTTGAAGCGAACACCGGGGAGCTGTTTTTT.

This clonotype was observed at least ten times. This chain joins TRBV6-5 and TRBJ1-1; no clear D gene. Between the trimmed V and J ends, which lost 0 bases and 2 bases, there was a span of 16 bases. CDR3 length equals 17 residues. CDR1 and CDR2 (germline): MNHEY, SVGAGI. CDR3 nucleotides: TGTGCCAGCAGTTACTCGATCGTTTCGAGCGTAAACACTGAAGCTTTCTTT. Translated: CASSYSIVSSVNTEAFF.

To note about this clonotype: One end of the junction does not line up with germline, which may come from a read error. In nucleotides, the CDR3 is TGTGCCATCAGTTCATGGACTAGCCGGGAGACCCTGTACTTC. It specifies CAISSWTSRETLYF. This sequence joins TRBV12-3 or TRBV12-4 and TRBJ2-5; TRBD2 aligns across 8 bases. The CDR3 has 14 residues.

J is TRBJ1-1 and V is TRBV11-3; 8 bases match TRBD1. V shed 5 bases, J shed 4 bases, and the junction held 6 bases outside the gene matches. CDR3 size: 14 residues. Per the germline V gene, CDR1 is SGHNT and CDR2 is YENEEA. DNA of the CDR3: TGTGCCAGCAGCCCAGGGGGCGAGGGCACTGAAGCTTTCTTT. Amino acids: CASSPGGEGTEAFF.

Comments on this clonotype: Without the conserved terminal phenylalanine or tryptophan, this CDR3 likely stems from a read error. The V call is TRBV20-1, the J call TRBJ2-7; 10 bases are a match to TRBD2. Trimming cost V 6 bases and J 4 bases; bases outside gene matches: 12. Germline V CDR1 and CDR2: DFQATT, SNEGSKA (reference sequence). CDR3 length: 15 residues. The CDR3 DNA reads TGCAGTGCCAGCCCCGGACTAGCGGACGGTTACGAGCAGTACCTC. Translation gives CSASPGLADGYEQYL.